This T cell receptor (beta chain) was profiled in a study of blood T cell repertoires in COVID-19. For the study at large: The study drew acute and convalescent COVID-19 samples from the United States, Italy and Spain. T cells, B-cell-depleted T cells, or PBMCs supplied cDNA or gDNA.

Germline-derived CDR1 and CDR2 are SGHNT and YYREEE (reference sequence). CDR3 length: 14 residues. Trimming removed 3 bases at V and 4 bases at J, with 13 bases between. Original processing methods: Cell counts per sample came from amplifying reference gene primers. Only in-frame clones appear in the TCRdb table, and some are missing; sequencing was by immunoSEQ multiplex PCR. D and trimming come from the DNA, and the V and J calls and clone size come from that table. The sample holds nearly 65,000 clones, about 86% seen once. The specimen sequenced was peripheral blood. The clonotype comes from a human donor in a cohort sampled during active COVID-19. The rearrangement uses TRBV5-4 and TRBJ1-2, with D hard to call. CDR3 sequence (DNA): TGTGCCAGCAGCTCCGACACGCTATTCTATGGCTACACCTTC. Translated, it gives CASSSDTLFYGYTF.